The 21 T cell receptor beta chains reported below all come from one sample, sequenced in a study of long-term antiretroviral therapy in people with HIV. This was the immunoSEQ v3.0 assay at survey level. Data came from immunoSEQ multiplex PCR; TCRdb stores just in-frame clones and leaves some out. This table holds tens of thousands of clones, about 85% found once. The sample here was unsorted PBMCs, taken 1.1 years after starting antiretroviral therapy. The source is a man aged 18 to 29 with HIV.

The chain employs TRBV4-2 and TRBJ1-5; no firm D call. Germline CDR1 reads LGHNA; CDR2 reads YNFKEQ. CDR3 size: 15 residues. Trimming removed 5 bases at V and 3 bases at J, with 14 bases between. CDR3 nucleotides: TGTGCCAGCAGCAGTAACCCCGAGAACAATCAGCCCCAGCATTTT. Protein product: CASSSNPENNQPQHF.

The chain uses TRBV28 and TRBJ2-1; 7 positions agree with TRBD2. Losses at the gene ends were 4 bases for V and 7 bases for J; bases not matched to a gene: 16. In germline, CDR1 is MDHEN, CDR2 SYDVKM. This CDR3 region has 17 residues. The CDR3 spells CASSSPTSLEFENEQFF. CDR3 sequence (DNA): TGTGCCAGCAGTTCCCCGACTAGCCTAGAGTTTGAAAATGAGCAGTTCTTC.

The CDR3 region has the DNA TGCAGCGAGAGACTAGCGGGAGGAGGGGGGTTCTTC. Translation gives CSERLAGGGGFF. This rearrangement joins TRBV29-1 to TRBJ2-1, with 13 bases lining up with TRBD2. Losses at the gene ends were 7 bases for V and 15 bases for J; bases not matched to a gene: 9. There are 12 residues in the CDR3. Germline V gene data show CDR1 as SQVTM and CDR2 as ANQGSEA.

This sequence joins TRBV30 and TRBJ2-3; 12 nucleotides line up with TRBD2. Germline values: CDR1 GTSNPN, CDR2 SVGIG (reference sequence). Unmatched junction bases numbered 8, after V lost 5 bases and J lost 5 bases. The CDR3 consists of 15 residues. This CDR3 is CAWAELAGGKDTQYF. The CDR3 DNA reads as TGTGCCTGGGCAGAACTAGCGGGGGGCAAAGATACGCAGTATTTT.

This clone was detected only a few times. The chain combines TRBV9 with TRBJ1-1, with 7 nucleotides matching TRBD1. The CDR3 is 15 residues long. Germline V gives CDR1 SGDLS, CDR2 YYNGEE. The trim removed 6 bases at V and 3 bases at J, leaving 11 bases unmatched. CDR3 sequence (DNA): TGTGCCAGCACCCAGGGGGTAGGTGTGTACACTGAAGCTTTCTTT. Translating gives CASTQGVGVYTEAFF.

This chain uses TRBV9 with TRBJ2-1; 8 bases map to TRBD1. CDR1 SGDLS and CDR2 YYNGEE come from the germline V gene. V shed 5 bases, J shed 5 bases, and the junction held 0 bases outside the gene matches. CDR3 size: 12 residues. The CDR3 DNA reads TGTGCCAGCAGGACAGGGGACAATGAGCAGTTCTTC. Translation gives CASRTGDNEQFF.

This chain connects TRBV30 to TRBJ1-2, with D possibly matching TRBD1 (5 bases). Germline values: CDR1 GTSNPN, CDR2 SVGIG (reference sequence). V lost 4 bases and J 4 bases, leaving 22 bases between the germline ends. The CDR3 extends over 16 amino acids. CDR3 loop: CAWMGGDGLLGYGYTF. DNA of the CDR3: TGTGCCTGGATGGGAGGGGACGGCCTTCTAGGCTATGGCTACACCTTC.

The J gene is TRBJ1-1, the V gene TRBV5-1, with D tentatively TRBD1 (5 bases). The V end was cut by 4 bases, the J end by 1 base, with 11 bases between. Germline CDR1 and CDR2: SGHRS and YFSETQ. The CDR3 spans 14 residues. The CDR3 DNA reads TGCGCCAGCAGCCGAGGGGATAGGAACACTGAAGCTTTCTTT. Protein: CASSRGDRNTEAFF.

The chain has TRBV6-6 and TRBJ2-7; unclear D gene. The CDR3 spans 15 residues. The germline CDR1 and CDR2 sequences are MNHNY and SVGAGI (reference sequence). The V end was cut by 0 bases, the J end by 3 bases, with 12 bases between. The CDR3 DNA reads as TGTGCCAGCAGTTACTCGATCGGCTCAAGCTACGAGCAGTACTTC. This encodes CASSYSIGSSYEQYF.

V gene TRBV5-1 combines with J gene TRBJ2-7; 8 nucleotides agree with TRBD2. The trim removed 3 bases at V and 5 bases at J, leaving 7 bases unmatched. Germline CDR1 is SGHRS and CDR2 is YFSETQ. The CDR3 sequence is 14 residues long. This CDR3 is CASSWSGRGDEQYF. The CDR3 DNA reads TGCGCCAGCAGCTGGAGCGGGAGAGGGGACGAGCAGTACTTC.

This clone has only one observation. The gene calls are TRBV25-1 and TRBJ1-3; D unresolved. This CDR3 comprises 17 residues. Germline CDR1 and CDR2: MGHDK and SYGVNS. V lost 8 bases and J lost 4, with 24 bases in between. In DNA, the CDR3 is TGTGCCAGCCAATATAATGAGCCCGGGTACTTCGGAAACACCATATATTTT. It is translated as CASQYNEPGYFGNTIYF.

The chain is built from TRBV5-6 and TRBJ2-3, with 9 bases fitting TRBD1. Germline CDR1 reads SGHDT; CDR2 reads YYEEEE. The CDR3 spans 14 residues. J was trimmed by 2 bases and V by 2 bases; bases with no gene match: 0. The CDR3 sequence is CASSLQGATDTQYF. DNA for the CDR3: TGTGCCAGCAGCTTACAGGGGGCCACAGATACGCAGTATTTT.

V and J are TRBV28 and TRBJ1-3, with D hard to call. In germline, CDR1 is MDHEN, CDR2 SYDVKM. The length of the CDR3 is 16 residues. With 2 bases removed from V and 2 bases from J, the gap between germline ends came to 13 bases. Here the CDR3 DNA reads TGTGCCAGCAGTTTAAGCAGGACGGGGACTGGAAACACCATATATTTT. Translated, it gives CASSLSRTGTGNTIYF.

The chain combines TRBV4-3 with TRBJ2-7; D remains unclear. Looked up from germline, CDR1 is LGHNA and CDR2 is YSLEER. V was trimmed by 0 bases and J by 2 bases, leaving 14 bases between them. CDR3 length equals 16 residues. In DNA form, the CDR3 reads TGCGCCAGCAGCCAAGATTTTCAGGCTTGGCCCTACGAGCAGTACTTC. Protein: CASSQDFQAWPYEQYF.

V usage is TRBV7-3 and J usage is TRBJ2-6; D not resolved. Trimming took 0 bases from V and 0 from J, leaving 6 bases between them. The CDR3 is made up of 16 amino acids. Germline V gene data show CDR1 as SGHTA and CDR2 as FQGTGA. The CDR3 region is CASSLTTASGANVLTF. In nucleotides, the CDR3 is TGTGCCAGCAGCTTAACTACAGCCTCTGGGGCCAACGTCCTGACTTTC.

The chain carries TRBV4-2 and TRBJ2-5, with TRBD1 matching over 9 bases. V shed 3 bases, J shed 5 bases, and the junction held 10 bases outside the gene matches. The CDR3 is 16 amino acids. CDR1 and CDR2 from the germline V gene are LGHNA and YNFKEQ. The DNA for the CDR3 is TGTGCCAGCAGCCAGGGCGCAACAGGGGGCGAGGAGACCCAGTACTTC. This codes for CASSQGATGGEETQYF.

The chain is built from TRBV7-3 and TRBJ1-2; weak D call: TRBD1 (5 bases). The V gene's germline CDR1 is SGHTA and CDR2 FQGTGA. CDR3 size: 16 residues. The V end lost 5 bases, the J end lost 2 bases, and 18 bases lay between the germline ends. CDR3 bases: TGTGCCAGCAGCCCCCGTCCGGGGGAGGGAAACTATGGCTACACCTTC. Protein sequence: CASSPRPGEGNYGYTF.

This clone turned up a few times. The chain is built from TRBV19 and TRBJ1-1, with 7 bases aligning to TRBD1. Losses at the gene ends were 4 bases for V and 7 bases for J; bases not matched to a gene: 6. Germline V gene sequence: CDR1 LNHDA, CDR2 SQIVND (reference sequence). The CDR3 loop spans 13 amino acids. DNA of the CDR3: TGTGCCAGTAGTAGACAGGGCTGGGATGAAGCTTTCTTT. It translates to CASSRQGWDEAFF.

For the CDR3, the DNA is TGTGCCAGCAGTCTTAGAGACGGGAACACTGAAGCTTTCTTT. It specifies CASSLRDGNTEAFF. The rearrangement uses TRBV27 and TRBJ1-1; D unresolved. The CDR3 is 14 residues long. Trimming pared 5 bases from V and 1 base from J, leaving 11 bases between. Germline CDR1 MNHEY, CDR2 SMNVEV (reference sequence).

The gene calls are TRBV6-6 and TRBJ2-1; TRBD1 matches at 8 bases. The germline V gene encodes CDR1 MNHNY and CDR2 SVGAGI (reference sequence). CDR3 length: 14 amino acids. V was pared by 1 base and J by 8 bases, with 4 bases of the junction left unmatched. In DNA form, the CDR3 reads TGTGCCAGCAGTTACTTTGCAGGGGGCGATGAGCAGTTCTTC. Translated, it gives CASSYFAGGDEQFF.

About this clone itself: Sequence at one end of the junction differs from germline and may be a read error. The chain is built from TRBV4-1 and TRBJ2-7; TRBD1 matches at 8 bases. The CDR3 totals 15 residues. CDR1 and CDR2 (germline): MGHRA, YSYEKL. CDR3 DNA: TGCGCCAGCAGACAAGAGGGACAGGCCGCCTACGAGCAGTACTTC. Amino acid sequence: CASRQEGQAAYEQYF.